This record covers a single TCR beta chain. This sample was included in a study of blood T cell repertoires in COVID-19. The recovered donors of Cohort 3 showed two negative PCRs, clearance, or symptom resolution. The CDR3 extends over 15 amino acids. Germline assignment: CDR1 LNHDA and CDR2 SQIVND (reference sequence). The junction had 5 bases not matched to a gene; V was cut back by 3 bases and J by 3 bases. Data came from immunoSEQ multiplex PCR; TCRdb stores just in-frame clones and leaves some out. The table includes 130,000 to 150,000 clones, around 83% detected once. This sequence joins TRBV19 and TRBJ2-3; TRBD1 aligns across 8 bases. The TCR originated in a man in his fifties or sixties who had recovered from COVID-19. The material sequenced was PBMCs or T cells enriched from blood (not recorded which). CDR3 amino acids: CASSIPGQATDTQYF. The CDR3 DNA is TGTGCCAGTAGTATTCCGGGACAGGCAACAGATACGCAGTATTTT.